This T cell receptor (beta chain) was sequenced for a study of blood T cell repertoires in COVID-19. The wider study: In each case, the material was cDNA or gDNA derived from T cells, B-cell-depleted T cells, or PBMCs.

This CDR3 region has 12 residues. V shed 4 bases and J shed 8 bases, with 12 bases lying between them. Germline assignment: CDR1 SGHRS and CDR2 YFSETQ. Some clones are missing from TCRdb's copy, which holds only in-frame ones; the method was immunoSEQ multiplex PCR. Among some 71,000 clones, about 79% were seen once, and the ten largest hold approximately 20%. The V call is TRBV5-1, the J call TRBJ1-2; D might be TRBD1 (6 bases). This TCR derives from a woman in her forties or fifties with acute or convalescent COVID-19. The sequencing sample was made of peripheral blood. For the CDR3, the DNA is TGCGCCAGCAGCCAACAGGGCGGGGGCTACACCTTC. Encoded protein: CASSQQGGGYTF. The full variable domain, completed using reference TRBV5-1 and TRBJ1-2, is KAGVTQTPRYLIKTRGQQVTLSCSPISGHRSVSWYQQTPGQGLQFLFEYFSETQRNKGNFPGRFSGRQFSNSRSEMNVSTLELGDSALYLCASSQQGGGYTFGSGTRLTVV.